This passage covers 28 T cell receptor beta chains from one sample sequenced in a study of shared clonotypes between healthy human individuals. Generated by immunoSEQ multiplex PCR, the TCRdb table keeps only in-frame clones and is missing some. This table holds more than 450,000 clones, approximately 85% found once. The sample consisted of PBMCs. All receptors derive from a woman in her 40s in good health. Some clones in this sample may be carry-over from other donors' samples.

The V gene is TRBV28, the J gene TRBJ2-1; D gene ambiguous. CDR3 length: 12 residues. Germline CDR1 and CDR2: MDHEN and SYDVKM. Trimming took 6 bases from V and 4 from J, leaving 7 bases between them. The CDR3 here is CASSQGYNEQFF. CDR3 bases: TGTGCCAGCAGCCAAGGGTACAATGAGCAGTTCTTC.

The V and J genes are TRBV5-4 and TRBJ2-5, with a possible D match to TRBD1 (6 bases). The V end lost 4 bases, the J end lost 2 bases, and 12 bases lay between the germline ends. Germline assignment: CDR1 SGHNT and CDR2 YYREEE (reference sequence). CDR3 length: 14 residues. CDR3 in amino acids: CASSPNREQETQYF. The CDR3 DNA sequence: TGTGCCAGCAGCCCCAACAGGGAGCAAGAGACCCAGTACTTC.

V usage is TRBV5-4 and J usage is TRBJ2-3; D gene uncertain. Germline assignment: CDR1 SGHNT and CDR2 YYREEE (reference sequence). V was clipped by 3 bases and J by 5 bases, with 13 bases between them. This CDR3 has 14 residues. CDR3 nucleotides: TGTGCCAGCAGCTCAGTAATTTCCCGAGATACGCAGTATTTT. Protein: CASSSVISRDTQYF.

The V and J genes are TRBV10-3 and TRBJ1-1; 10 nucleotides match TRBD1. The germline gives CDR1 ENHRY, CDR2 SYGVKD. CDR3 length: 14 residues. Trimming removed 5 bases from V and 6 bases from J; junction bases left unmatched: 6. CDR3 region: CAISSSTGGAEAFF. In DNA form, the CDR3 reads TGTGCCATCAGTAGCTCGACAGGGGGCGCTGAAGCTTTCTTT.

Of note for this clone: This CDR3 is also generated by other DNA sequences in the sample. This rearrangement joins TRBV27 to TRBJ2-6; D uncertain. Trimming pared 6 bases from V and 0 bases from J, leaving 3 bases between. Looked up from germline, CDR1 is MNHEY and CDR2 is SMNVEV (reference sequence). The CDR3 is 13 residues long. CDR3 sequence (DNA): TGTGCCAGCAGCCTCTCTGGGGCCAACGTCCTGACTTTC. This encodes CASSLSGANVLTF.

J is TRBJ2-1 and V is TRBV28, with 9 bases that match TRBD2. The V gene end was trimmed by 5 bases and the J gene end by 3 bases; junction bases not matched to a gene: 5. Germline CDR1 and CDR2: MDHEN and SYDVKM. CDR3 length equals 15 residues. CDR3 loop: CASSILAGVYNEQFF. The CDR3 DNA reads as TGTGCCAGCAGTATTTTAGCGGGAGTCTACAATGAGCAGTTCTTC.

The sample holds a few counts of this clone. This CDR3 reads CASSQAGSLSHDGYTF. In DNA, the CDR3 is TGCGCCAGCAGCCAAGCGGGCAGCCTTTCACACGATGGCTACACCTTC. This sequence joins TRBV4-1 and TRBJ1-2; D is unresolved. The germline V gene has CDR1 MGHRA and CDR2 YSYEKL. The CDR3 spans 16 residues. V was trimmed by 1 base and J by 6 bases, leaving 18 bases between them.

The CDR3: CASSSRGTWNTEAFF. For the CDR3, the DNA is TGCGCCAGCAGCAGTCGCGGGACCTGGAACACTGAAGCTTTCTTT. The chain combines TRBV5-1 with TRBJ1-1; tentative D call: TRBD1 (5 bases). From germline, CDR1 is SGHRS and CDR2 YFSETQ. This CDR3 is built from 15 residues. The V gene lost 4 bases and the J gene lost 1 base, with 14 bases spanning the gap.

V gene TRBV9 combines with J gene TRBJ1-4, with D possibly TRBD1 on 6 matching bases. CDR3 length: 15 amino acids. V was clipped by 4 bases and J by 8 bases, with 18 bases between them. The germline V gene has CDR1 SGDLS and CDR2 YYNGEE. The CDR3, as DNA: TGTGCCAGCAGCCCCCGGGGGCAGGGTCGGGAAAAACTGTTTTTT. Translation: CASSPRGQGREKLFF.

The count of this clone is one. The chain couples TRBV30 to TRBJ2-3; tentative D call: TRBD2 (7 bases). V was cut by 3 bases and J by 6 bases, with 16 bases left in between. The CDR3 length is 14 residues. CDR1 is GTSNPN, CDR2 SVGIG, per germline (reference sequence). The CDR3 is CAWSLGGGSDTQYF. DNA of the CDR3: TGTGCCTGGAGCCTAGGGGGAGGGTCGGATACGCAGTATTTT.

The V call is TRBV4-2, the J call TRBJ1-5, with D unresolved. The V gene's germline CDR1 is LGHNA and CDR2 YNFKEQ. The germline V and J ends were trimmed by 0 bases and 0 bases, with 3 bases remaining between them. This CDR3 spans 14 amino acids. CDR3 nucleotides: TGTGCCAGCAGCCAAGACAGTAGCAATCAGCCCCAGCATTTT. This codes for CASSQDSSNQPQHF.

The genes are TRBV5-1 and TRBJ2-3; D remains unclear. The CDR3 runs to 14 residues. Germline assignment: CDR1 SGHRS and CDR2 YFSETQ. Trimming removed 1 base from V and 2 bases from J, with 8 bases in between. This CDR3 is CASSLSQLTDTQYF. The CDR3 nucleotides are TGCGCCAGCAGCTTGAGCCAGCTCACAGATACGCAGTATTTT.

The rearrangement joins TRBV25-1 to TRBJ2-3, with D unresolved. CDR1 is MGHDK and CDR2 is SYGVNS in the germline V gene. The CDR3 consists of 15 residues. The V end lost 3 bases, the J end lost 2 bases, and 12 bases lay between the germline ends. The CDR3 bases are TGTGCCAGCAGTGATCGTCCGGTAGCCACAGATACGCAGTATTTT. This encodes CASSDRPVATDTQYF. The variable domain in full, completed from reference TRBV25-1 and TRBJ2-3, reads EADIYQTPRYLVIGTGKKITLECSQTMGHDKMYWYQQDPGMELHLIHYSYGVNSTEKGDLSSESTVSRIRTEHFPLTLESARPSHTSQYLCASSDRPVATDTQYFGPGTRLTVL.

This clone was observed once. The V and J genes are TRBV28 and TRBJ2-3; D is uncertain. Germline lookup yields CDR1 MDHEN and CDR2 SYDVKM. V was cut by 4 bases and J by 8 bases, with 4 bases left in between. The CDR3 consists of 10 residues. DNA of the CDR3: TGTGCCAGCAGTTCTCGTACGCAGTATTTT. Protein sequence: CASSSRTQYF.

Ten or more counts support this clone. The identical CDR3 is also encoded by other nucleotide sequences in the sample. The chain uses TRBV29-1 and TRBJ2-5; maybe TRBD2 (6 bases). This CDR3 contains 11 residues. Trimming left V 7 bases short and J 5 bases short, with 11 bases between. Germline V gives CDR1 SQVTM, CDR2 ANQGSEA. CDR3 in DNA: TGCAGCGCCTCCCGGGGGGAGACCCAGTACTTC. It encodes CSASRGETQYF.

This chain uses TRBV28 with TRBJ1-5; possible D gene TRBD1, 6 bases. The germline V gene encodes CDR1 MDHEN and CDR2 SYDVKM. CDR3 length equals 15 residues. V lost 5 bases and J 0 bases, leaving 11 bases between the germline ends. The CDR3 DNA reads as TGTGCCAGCAGTCTAGGGGGAAATAGCAATCAGCCCCAGCATTTT. Translated: CASSLGGNSNQPQHF.

The chain combines TRBV18 with TRBJ2-7; 7 nucleotides agree with TRBD1. Germline values: CDR1 KGHSH, CDR2 LQKENI. The V gene end was trimmed by 1 base and the J gene end by 2 bases; junction bases not matched to a gene: 5. The CDR3 runs to 15 residues. The CDR3 DNA sequence: TGTGCCAGCTCACCACTCGGGACAGATCCCTACGAGCAGTACTTC. Its translation is CASSPLGTDPYEQYF.

The V call is TRBV7-2, the J call TRBJ2-1; D is possibly TRBD2 (6 bases). This CDR3 contains 16 residues. The V end was cut by 1 base, the J end by 7 bases, with 17 bases between. The germline gives CDR1 SGHTA, CDR2 FQGNSA. The CDR3 here is CASSLGRAGGTNEQFF. The CDR3 nucleotides are TGTGCCAGCAGCTTAGGACGAGCCGGCGGGACGAATGAGCAGTTCTTC.

J is TRBJ1-4 and V is TRBV15, with D perhaps TRBD1 (5 bases). CDR1 is LNHNV, CDR2 YYDKDF, per germline (reference sequence). The length of the CDR3 is 17 residues. The V end lost 0 bases, the J end lost 7 bases, and 18 bases lay between the germline ends. The CDR3 DNA reads as TGTGCCACCAGCAGAGATCTCTTCGGGGGTAGGAGTGAAAAACTGTTTTTT. It codes for CATSRDLFGGRSEKLFF.

V and J are TRBV19 and TRBJ1-5; D remains unclear. CDR3 length equals 13 residues. Germline loops: CDR1 LNHDA, CDR2 SQIVND (reference sequence). V gave up 6 bases and J gave up 2 bases, with 8 bases separating them. The CDR3 spells CASRGFGNQPQHF. The DNA of the CDR3 is TGTGCCAGTAGGGGTTTTGGCAATCAGCCCCAGCATTTT.

For this clone: The DNA is left out, because the CDR3 cannot be placed on it with certainty; the CDR3 is given as TCRdb lists it. The gene calls are TRBV2 and TRBJ2-1; the table's D call, TRBD1, was not checked against the DNA. CDR1 is SNHLY and CDR2 is FYNNEI in the germline V gene. The CDR3 spans 13 residues, counting both ends. Here the CDR3 reads CASSSSIGATQFF.

The chain employs TRBV6-1 and TRBJ2-7, with D hard to call. This CDR3 is 13 amino acids long. Trimming cost V 6 bases and J 5 bases, with 14 bases left between them. The germline gives CDR1 MNHNS, CDR2 SASEGT. The CDR3 spells CASRRLSINEQYF. CDR3 DNA sequence: TGTGCCAGCAGACGGCTCAGTATCAACGAGCAGTACTTC.

The CDR3 here is CASSVDGVLNNEQFF. For the CDR3, the DNA is TGTGCCAGCAGCGTAGACGGCGTCTTAAACAATGAGCAGTTCTTC. The V and J genes are TRBV9 and TRBJ2-1; D ambiguous. The CDR3 is made up of 15 amino acids. CDR1 is SGDLS and CDR2 is YYNGEE in the germline V gene. Trimming shortened V by 0 bases and J by 5 bases, and 12 bases separated the two germline ends. Drawing the rest from reference TRBV9 and TRBJ2-1, the complete variable domain is DSGVTQTPKHLITATGQRVTLRCSPRSGDLSVYWYQQSLDQGLQFLIQYYNGEERAKGNILERFSAQQFPDLHSELNLSSLELGDSALYFCASSVDGVLNNEQFFGPGTRLTVL.

The chain joins TRBV5-3 to TRBJ1-2, with D maybe TRBD1 (5 bases). TRBV5-3 is reported as an ORF; its role is uncertain. The CDR3 sequence is 15 residues long. Deletions cut 4 bases from V and 5 bases from J, with 18 bases between. The CDR3 protein is CARSLPTGGEYGYTF. In DNA, the CDR3 is TGTGCCAGAAGCCTGCCTACCGGGGGGGAGTATGGCTACACCTTC.

Only one count was recorded for this clone. The chain has TRBV11-2 and TRBJ2-1; tentative D call: TRBD1 (6 bases). In germline, CDR1 is SGHAT, CDR2 FQNNGV. Deletions cut 5 bases from V and 4 bases from J, with 12 bases between. CDR3 size: 14 residues. CDR3 DNA sequence: TGTGCCAGCAGCGCAGGGGCGCCATACAATGAGCAGTTCTTC. This codes for CASSAGAPYNEQFF.

The rearrangement joins TRBV7-2 to TRBJ1-5; unclear D gene. Trimming removed 5 bases at V and 4 bases at J, with 12 bases between. The CDR3 is 14 residues long. Germline CDR1 SGHTA, CDR2 FQGNSA. In DNA form, the CDR3 reads TGTGCCAGCAGCCCAGGAGATAGAAATCAGCCCCAGCATTTT. It translates to CASSPGDRNQPQHF. The whole variable domain, filled in from reference TRBV7-2 and TRBJ1-5, reads GAGVSQSPSNKVTEKGKDVELRCDPISGHTALYWYRQSLGQGLEFLIYFQGNSAPDKSGLPSDRFSAERTGGSVSTLTIQRTQQEDSAVYLCASSPGDRNQPQHFGDGTRLSIL.

The chain is built from TRBV5-1 and TRBJ2-3; D is unclear. Germline V CDR1 and CDR2: SGHRS, YFSETQ. V was trimmed by 0 bases and J by 0 bases, leaving 8 bases between them. The CDR3 spans 15 residues. The CDR3 nucleotides read TGCGCCAGCAGCTTGGCCGGAGTCAGCACAGATACGCAGTATTTT. Protein sequence: CASSLAGVSTDTQYF.

Only one count was recorded for this clone. V is TRBV9 and J is TRBJ2-7; weak D call: TRBD1 (6 bases). Germline CDR1 and CDR2: SGDLS and YYNGEE. Trimming pared 0 bases from V and 2 bases from J, leaving 12 bases between. This CDR3 has 15 residues. Here the CDR3 reads CASSVAGTNTYEQYF. The CDR3 DNA reads TGTGCCAGCAGCGTAGCCGGGACAAATACCTACGAGCAGTACTTC.